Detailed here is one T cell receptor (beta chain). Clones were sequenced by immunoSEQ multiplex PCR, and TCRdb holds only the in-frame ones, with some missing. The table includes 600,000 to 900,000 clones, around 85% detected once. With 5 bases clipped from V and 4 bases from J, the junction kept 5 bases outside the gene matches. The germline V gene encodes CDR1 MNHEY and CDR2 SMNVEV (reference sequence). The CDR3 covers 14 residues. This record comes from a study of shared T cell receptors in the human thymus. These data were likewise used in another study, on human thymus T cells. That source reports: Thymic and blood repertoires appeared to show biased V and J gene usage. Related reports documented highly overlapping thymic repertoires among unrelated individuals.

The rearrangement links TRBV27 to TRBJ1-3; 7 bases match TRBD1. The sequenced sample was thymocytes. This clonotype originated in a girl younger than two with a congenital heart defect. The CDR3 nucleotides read TGTGCCAGCAGTCGACAGGGAACAGGAAACACCATATATTTT. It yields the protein CASSRQGTGNTIYF.